This T cell receptor beta chain came from a study of blood T cell repertoires in COVID-19. At the level of the study: Sites in the United States, Italy and Spain provided acute and convalescent COVID-19 samples.

From germline, CDR1 is SGHRS and CDR2 YFSETQ. V gave up 2 bases and J gave up 4 bases, with 16 bases separating them. The CDR3 is made up of 16 amino acids. Measured with immunoSEQ multiplex PCR; TCRdb has only the in-frame clones, and not every one. The sample comprises around 140,000 clones, around nine tenths of which are singletons, and roughly 10% rests with the top ten. This receptor was obtained from a woman in her 70s with COVID-19, enrolled during active disease. Sequencing was carried out using peripheral blood. The rearrangement joins TRBV5-1 to TRBJ1-3; D is ambiguous. For the CDR3, the DNA is TGCGCCAGCAGCTTCTCAGCGACCGGTCCGGGAAACACCATATATTTT. It specifies CASSFSATGPGNTIYF.